Listed here are 26 T cell receptor beta chains from one sample, sequenced in a study of lymphopenia after photon versus proton radiotherapy. Clones were read by immunoSEQ multiplex PCR, and TCRdb kept only the in-frame ones, dropping some. Here the sample spans 89,000 or so clones, about 83% being singletons. The sample consisted of peripheral blood, taken from a patient treated with proton-based radiotherapy. These receptors were obtained from a man between 60 and 75 years old with pancreatic cancer.

V usage is TRBV7-2 and J usage is TRBJ2-2; a possible D gene is TRBD1 (5 bases). This CDR3 has 15 amino acids. Germline CDR1 SGHTA, CDR2 FQGNSA. V lost 2 bases and J lost 6, with 13 bases in between. The CDR3 region is CASSLNGRAAGELFF. CDR3 DNA: TGTGCCAGCAGCTTAAACGGCAGGGCCGCCGGGGAGCTGTTTTTT.

The chain links TRBV5-1 to TRBJ2-7; no definite D call. V lost 0 bases and J 0 bases, leaving 13 bases between the germline ends. CDR1 and CDR2 (germline): SGHRS, YFSETQ. There are 16 residues in the CDR3. The CDR3 coding sequence is TGCGCCAGCAGCTTGGGATCGGCAGCGAGCTCCTACGAGCAGTACTTC. Its translation: CASSLGSAASSYEQYF.

The chain links TRBV6-6 to TRBJ1-5, with 10 bases that match TRBD1. The CDR3 loop spans 15 amino acids. Per germline, CDR1 MNHNY and CDR2 SVGAGI (reference sequence). The trim removed 5 bases at V and 4 bases at J, leaving 5 bases unmatched. The CDR3 reads CASSSRTGGNQPQHF. CDR3 sequence (DNA): TGTGCCAGCAGTAGCCGGACAGGGGGGAATCAGCCCCAGCATTTT.

The J gene is TRBJ2-7, the V gene TRBV30; D is unclear. Trimming stripped 0 bases from V and 6 bases from J, with 9 bases between. The CDR3 length is 12 residues. Germline CDR1 GTSNPN, CDR2 SVGIG (reference sequence). The CDR3 nucleotides are TGTGCCTGGAGTGTAGCGTGGGGCGAGCAGTACTTC. Its translation is CAWSVAWGEQYF.

There are a few counts of this clone. The V call is TRBV9, the J call TRBJ1-2, with D maybe TRBD1 (5 bases). The V gene lost 4 bases and the J gene lost 0 bases, with 13 bases spanning the gap. This CDR3 contains 15 residues. Germline CDR1 and CDR2: SGDLS and YYNGEE. The CDR3, as DNA: TGTGCCAGCAGCCCCGGGGGGGGATCTAACTATGGCTACACCTTC. It is translated as CASSPGGGSNYGYTF.

The chain couples TRBV18 to TRBJ1-2, with 9 bases lining up with TRBD1. CDR1 is KGHSH, CDR2 LQKENI, per germline. V lost 3 bases, J lost 5 bases, and 22 bases stayed unmatched. This CDR3 region has 20 residues. The chain's CDR3 is CASSPRTPDRGGLESYGYTF. For the CDR3, the DNA is TGTGCCAGCTCACCTAGGACCCCGGACAGGGGTGGATTGGAATCGTATGGCTACACCTTC.

Comment on this clone: The junction departs from the called germline gene at one end, perhaps through a read error. The rearrangement links TRBV6-1 to TRBJ2-3; a possible D gene is TRBD2 (5 bases). CDR1 and CDR2 (germline): MNHNS, SASEGT. This CDR3 is 15 amino acids long. CDR3 in DNA: TGTGCCAGCAGCGAAGGTAGCGACGGCACAGATACGCAGTATTTT. This translates into CASSEGSDGTDTQYF.

CDR3 sequence reads: CASSLPGIGQPQHF. CDR3 coding DNA: TGTGCCAGCAGCCTGCCAGGGATAGGTCAGCCCCAGCATTTT. The rearrangement links TRBV5-6 to TRBJ1-5; D is perhaps TRBD1 (5 bases). The V end was cut by 4 bases, the J end by 6 bases, with 14 bases between. The germline CDR1 and CDR2 sequences are SGHDT and YYEEEE. The CDR3 loop spans 14 amino acids.

J is TRBJ1-2 and V is TRBV6-1; TRBD1 aligns across 12 bases. CDR1 MNHNS and CDR2 SASEGT come from the germline V gene. V lost 3 bases and J lost 4; bases outside the gene matches: 9. This CDR3 is 17 amino acids long. CDR3 DNA sequence: TGTGCCAGCAGTGATTTTGGGACAGGGGGCGCAGGCTATGGCTACACCTTC. It yields the protein CASSDFGTGGAGYGYTF.

The chain joins TRBV18 to TRBJ2-7; 9 nucleotides line up with TRBD1. Germline CDR1 and CDR2: KGHSH and LQKENI. CDR3 size: 14 residues. J gave up 6 bases and V 3 bases, and 6 bases lay outside the gene matches. The CDR3 DNA is TGTGCCAGCTCACCCGACAGGGGGAAATTCGAGCAGTACTTC. Translation: CASSPDRGKFEQYF.

The chain uses TRBV2 and TRBJ2-7; 8 bases align to TRBD1. V dropped 6 bases and J dropped 2; count of bases not matched to a gene: 0. CDR3 length equals 12 residues. Germline-derived CDR1 and CDR2 are SNHLY and FYNNEI. CDR3 amino acids: CASRGQAYEQYF. The CDR3 DNA follows: TGTGCCAGCAGGGGACAGGCCTACGAGCAGTACTTC.

The CDR3 region has the DNA TGTGCCAGCAGCTCAGGGGCCGGGGAGAACACCATATATTTT. It specifies CASSSGAGENTIYF. The chain joins TRBV28 to TRBJ1-3; D is possibly TRBD1 (6 bases). The CDR3 is 14 amino acids. Trimming stripped 6 bases from V and 7 bases from J, with 16 bases between. The germline CDR1 and CDR2 sequences are MDHEN and SYDVKM. The full variable domain, completed using reference TRBV28 and TRBJ1-3, is DVKVTQSSRYLVKRTGEKVFLECVQDMDHENMFWYRQDPGLGLRLIYFSYDVKMKEKGDIPEGYSVSREKKERFSLILESASTNQTSMYLCASSSGAGENTIYFGEGSWLTVV.

This sequence joins TRBV28 and TRBJ1-1, with 7 nucleotides matching TRBD1. The CDR3 runs 14 residues. The V gene's germline CDR1 is MDHEN and CDR2 SYDVKM. V lost 5 bases, J lost 4 bases, and 7 bases stayed unmatched. CDR3 sequence reads: CASSVRQGFTEAFF. The CDR3 nucleotides read TGTGCCAGCAGTGTGAGACAGGGTTTCACTGAAGCTTTCTTT.

The rearrangement joins TRBV10-3 to TRBJ2-3, with TRBD2 matching over 8 bases. Germline loops: CDR1 ENHRY, CDR2 SYGVKD. Trimming at V came to 6 bases and at J to 0 bases, leaving 5 bases not matched to a gene. The length of the CDR3 is 15 residues. The CDR3 reads CAISTTSASTDTQYF. The CDR3 region has the DNA TGTGCCATCAGCACGACTAGCGCTAGCACAGATACGCAGTATTTT.

The chain links TRBV7-6 to TRBJ2-5; 12 bases agree with TRBD2. The CDR3 is 14 amino acids. Germline loops: CDR1 SGHVS, CDR2 FNYEAQ. With 8 bases clipped from V and 4 bases from J, the junction kept 5 bases outside the gene matches. The chain's CDR3 is CASAGGLAGETQYF. CDR3 DNA sequence: TGTGCCAGCGCCGGGGGACTAGCGGGAGAGACCCAGTACTTC.

The chain recombines TRBV11-2 with TRBJ2-7; the match to TRBD1 covers 8 bases. The length of the CDR3 is 14 residues. The V gene end was trimmed by 4 bases and the J gene end by 7 bases; junction bases not matched to a gene: 9. The V gene's germline CDR1 is SGHAT and CDR2 FQNNGV. As DNA, the CDR3 is TGTGCCAGCAGCTCCTGGACAGGGCATGAAGAGCAGTACTTC. It encodes CASSSWTGHEEQYF.

This rearrangement joins TRBV7-9 to TRBJ2-5; D might be TRBD1 or TRBD2, each matching 5 bases. V lost 5 bases to trimming and J lost 4 bases, with 17 bases between them. CDR3 length: 15 amino acids. CDR1 and CDR2 (germline): SEHNR, FQNEAQ (reference sequence). In DNA, the CDR3 is TGTGCCAGCAGCGCAGTACGAGGGGCACGAGAGACCCAGTACTTC. This gives the protein CASSAVRGARETQYF.

The CDR3 loop reads CASSPVGLSANTGELFF. The CDR3 DNA reads TGTGCCAGCTCACCCGTGGGACTATCCGCGAACACCGGGGAGCTGTTTTTT. The V and J genes are TRBV18 and TRBJ2-2; TRBD2 agrees at 7 bases. V was clipped by 3 bases and J by 0 bases; unmatched bases: 7. Germline values: CDR1 KGHSH, CDR2 LQKENI. The CDR3 runs to 17 residues.

The genes are TRBV7-3 and TRBJ2-1; D possibly matches TRBD1 or TRBD2 (7 bases each). V gave up 5 bases and J gave up 1 base, with 12 bases separating them. The germline CDR1 and CDR2 sequences are SGHTA and FQGTGA. CDR3 length: 15 amino acids. The CDR3 spells CASSPGGLSYNEQFF. As DNA, the CDR3 is TGTGCCAGCAGCCCAGGGGGACTATCCTACAATGAGCAGTTCTTC.

The genes are TRBV5-5 and TRBJ2-1, with D possibly called TRBD1 or TRBD2 (5 bases each). Trimming took off 5 bases at V and 0 bases at J, with 12 bases between the two ends. This CDR3 is built from 15 residues. Germline loops: CDR1 SGHKS, CDR2 YYEKEE (reference sequence). The CDR3 protein is CASSPEGSSYNEQFF. The CDR3 bases are TGTGCCAGCAGTCCCGAGGGGAGCTCCTACAATGAGCAGTTCTTC.

This chain uses TRBV6-1 with TRBJ2-7, with D possibly being TRBD1 (6 bases). The germline gives CDR1 MNHNS, CDR2 SASEGT. The CDR3 runs 15 residues. Trimming removed 6 bases at V and 2 bases at J, with 17 bases between. The DNA of the CDR3 is TGTGCCAGCAGACCATTACAGGGTCGGCCCTACGAGCAGTACTTC. The encoded protein is CASRPLQGRPYEQYF.

A few counts support this clone. J is TRBJ2-7 and V is TRBV7-9; D uncertain. Trimming stripped 6 bases from V and 3 bases from J, with 6 bases between. CDR3 length: 11 amino acids. Germline CDR1 SEHNR, CDR2 FQNEAQ (reference sequence). CDR3 residues: CASRLNYEQYF. CDR3 DNA: TGTGCCAGCAGGCTGAACTACGAGCAGTACTTC. The variable domain in full, with the rest retrieved from reference TRBV7-9 and TRBJ2-7, is DTGVSQNPRHKITKRGQNVTFRCDPISEHNRLYWYRQTLGQGPEFLTYFQNEAQLEKSRLLSDRFSAERPKGSFSTLEIQRTEQGDSAMYLCASRLNYEQYFGPGTRLTVT.

With respect to this clone: The sample holds other DNA sequences that translate to the same CDR3. The chain couples TRBV25-1 to TRBJ1-5; weak D call: TRBD1 (5 bases). CDR1 is MGHDK, CDR2 SYGVNS, per germline. Trimming pared 2 bases from V and 1 base from J, leaving 6 bases between. The CDR3 is 14 amino acids. CDR3 in DNA: TGTGCCAGCAGTGAAGGGGGAAGCAATCAGCCCCAGCATTTT. Its translation: CASSEGGSNQPQHF.

This clone is a singleton in its sample. The chain couples TRBV4-1 to TRBJ2-5; possible D gene TRBD1, 6 bases. Looked up from germline, CDR1 is MGHRA and CDR2 is YSYEKL. V gave up 5 bases and J gave up 3 bases, with 10 bases separating them. CDR3 size: 13 residues. CDR3 sequence: CASSAPGEETQYF. The DNA of the CDR3 is TGCGCCAGCAGCGCCCCAGGGGAAGAGACCCAGTACTTC.

The CDR3 is CAWRSSPAYNEQFF. CDR3 coding DNA: TGTGCCTGGAGAAGTAGCCCGGCTTACAATGAGCAGTTCTTC. This sequence joins TRBV30 and TRBJ2-1; D is unclear. Germline CDR1 is GTSNPN and CDR2 is SVGIG (reference sequence). V dropped 3 bases and J dropped 4 bases, with 13 bases sitting between them. This CDR3 region has 14 residues.

The rearrangement uses TRBV6-6 and TRBJ1-1; the D is unclear. V was clipped by 0 bases and J by 6 bases, with 8 bases between them. The CDR3 is made up of 13 amino acids. Germline CDR1 is MNHNY and CDR2 is SVGAGI (reference sequence). The CDR3 bases are TGTGCCAGCAGTTACTCGGCCTCCGCTGAAGCTTTCTTT. The encoded protein is CASSYSASAEAFF.